Detailed here is one TCR beta chain. Germline trimming cut 1 base from V and 3 bases from J; bases unmatched to any gene: 5. Germline CDR1 reads SGHTA; CDR2 reads FQGNSA. The CDR3 runs to 15 residues. These data belong to a study of blood T cell repertoires in COVID-19. Here immunoSEQ multiplex PCR was the method, and the copy in TCRdb shows in-frame clones only, minus some. The sample has under 70,000 clones, 90% to 95% seen once; the top ten hold over 6.5%. Material: peripheral blood. The V and J genes are TRBV7-2 and TRBJ2-5; 7 nucleotides line up with TRBD2. This TCR was sampled from a woman aged 60 to 75 with active or convalescent COVID-19. The CDR3 DNA follows: TGTGCCAGCAGCTTAGAACCTAGCGGAAAAGAGACCCAGTACTTC. This encodes CASSLEPSGKETQYF.